Listed below are T cell receptor beta chains from one sample, sequenced in a study of blood T cell repertoires in COVID-19. Using immunoSEQ multiplex PCR, the repertoire was profiled, and TCRdb retains in-frame clones only, with some absent. The data contain 350,000 to 400,000 clones, over 75% of them singletons. Sequenced material: PBMCs or T cells enriched from blood (not recorded which). These receptor sequences come from a woman in her 30s who had recovered from COVID-19. Both conserved end residues are part of each CDR3. A D gene is named only where the DNA matches it firmly. Clone size is not always given. Where it is, it says once, few, many or a class for expanded clones.

D gene: TRBD2
CDR3 length: 14
clone size: -
J gene: TRBJ2-7
V gene: TRBV27
CDR3 DNA: TGTGCCAGCAGTGCCTTGGGGGGGGTCCTCGAGCAGTACTTC
CDR3 protein: CASSALGGVLEQYF

D gene: TRBD1
CDR3 length: 15
clone size: -
J gene: TRBJ1-1
V gene: TRBV27
CDR3 DNA: TGTGCCAGCAGTCCGAGACAGGGGGCGAACACTGAAGCTTTCTTT
CDR3 protein: CASSPRQGANTEAFF

D gene: TRBD1
CDR3 length: 16
clone size: -
J gene: TRBJ1-5
V gene: TRBV6-1
CDR3 DNA: TGTGCCAGCAGTGAAGCCCGGACAAGGGACAGGGGGCCCCAGCATTTT
CDR3 protein: CASSEARTRDRGPQHF

D gene: TRBD1
CDR3 length: 15
clone size: -
J gene: TRBJ2-2
V gene: TRBV6-2/TRBV6-3
CDR3 DNA: TGTGCCAGCAGCCACAGGGGGCGGGGGACCGGGGAGCTGTTTTTT
CDR3 protein: CASSHRGRGTGELFF

D gene: -
CDR3 length: 13
clone size: -
J gene: TRBJ1-6
V gene: TRBV6-4
CDR3 DNA: TGTGCCAGCAGCCCTAACGTATTTTCACCCCTCCACTTT
CDR3 protein: CASSPNVFSPLHF

D gene: -
CDR3 length: 16
clone size: -
J gene: TRBJ2-2
V gene: TRBV28
CDR3 DNA: TGTGCCAGCAGTCCCTGGGACTCAAAGAACACCGGGGAGCTGTTTTTT
CDR3 protein: CASSPWDSKNTGELFF

D gene: -
CDR3 length: 14
clone size: -
J gene: TRBJ2-7
V gene: TRBV7-9
CDR3 DNA: TGTGCCAGCAGCTTAGGGGGGGGCTCGGGCGAGCAGTACTTC
CDR3 protein: CASSLGGGSGEQYF

D gene: TRBD1
CDR3 length: 18
clone size: -
J gene: TRBJ1-6
V gene: TRBV5-6
CDR3 DNA: TGTGCCAGCAGCTTGACCCTGGGACAGGCCCATTATAATTCACCCCTCCACTTT
CDR3 protein: CASSLTLGQAHYNSPLHF

D gene: TRBD2
CDR3 length: 14
clone size: -
J gene: TRBJ2-1
V gene: TRBV29-1
CDR3 DNA: TGCAGCGCCGGGACTAGCGGGGGGGTCAATGAGCAGTTCTTC
CDR3 protein: CSAGTSGGVNEQFF

D gene: -
CDR3 length: 11
clone size: -
J gene: TRBJ2-7
V gene: TRBV28
CDR3 DNA: TGTGCCAGCACCCAGGGTTACGAGCAGTACTTC
CDR3 protein: CASTQGYEQYF

D gene: -
CDR3 length: 12
clone size: few
J gene: TRBJ1-1
V gene: TRBV7-2
CDR3 DNA: TGTGCCAGCAGCCCAGGGTACACTGAAGCTTTCTTT
CDR3 protein: CASSPGYTEAFF

D gene: -
CDR3 length: 12
clone size: -
J gene: TRBJ1-4
V gene: TRBV29-1
CDR3 DNA: TGCAGCGCTCGCGGTAAAGGTGAAAAACTGTTTTTT
CDR3 protein: CSARGKGEKLFF

D gene: -
CDR3 length: 14
clone size: -
J gene: TRBJ2-7
V gene: TRBV2
CDR3 DNA: TGTGCCAGCAACTCCTTAACTACAGGGAACGAGCAGTACTTC
CDR3 protein: CASNSLTTGNEQYF

D gene: TRBD1
CDR3 length: 14
clone size: -
J gene: TRBJ1-5
V gene: TRBV13
CDR3 DNA: TGTGCCAGCAGCTTCCAGGGGGACAATCAGCCCCAGCATTTT
CDR3 protein: CASSFQGDNQPQHF

D gene: TRBD2
CDR3 length: 18
clone size: -
J gene: TRBJ2-3
V gene: TRBV5-1
CDR3 DNA: TGCGCCAGCAGCAGGGGACTACCTGGGGGGGAGAGAGCAGATACGCAGTATTTT
CDR3 protein: CASSRGLPGGERADTQYF

D gene: -
CDR3 length: 14
clone size: -
J gene: TRBJ1-1
V gene: TRBV5-5
CDR3 DNA: TGTGCCAGCAGCATAAGACAAGAGAACACTGAAGCTTTCTTT
CDR3 protein: CASSIRQENTEAFF

D gene: TRBD2
CDR3 length: 17
clone size: -
J gene: TRBJ2-7
V gene: TRBV27
CDR3 DNA: TGTGCCAGCAGTTTTTTGGCTAGCGGGAGGCAATATTACGAGCAGTACTTC
CDR3 protein: CASSFLASGRQYYEQYF

D gene: -
CDR3 length: 13
clone size: -
J gene: TRBJ1-1
V gene: TRBV20-1
CDR3 DNA: TGCAGTGCTAGTGTCAGGGTGAACACTGAAGCTTTCTTT
CDR3 protein: CSASVRVNTEAFF

D gene: TRBD2
CDR3 length: 15
clone size: once
J gene: TRBJ2-3
V gene: TRBV9
CDR3 DNA: TGTGCCAGCAGCGTAAGCGGGGGGGCCTCAGATACGCAGTATTTT
CDR3 protein: CASSVSGGASDTQYF

D gene: -
CDR3 length: 11
clone size: -
J gene: TRBJ2-1
V gene: TRBV25-1
CDR3 DNA: TGTGCCAGCAGTGCGGGCAATGAGCAGTTCTTC
CDR3 protein: CASSAGNEQFF

D gene: -
CDR3 length: 17
clone size: -
J gene: TRBJ1-3
V gene: TRBV24-1
CDR3 DNA: TGTGCCACCAGTGATTGGGAGGGTCGCCTCTCTGGAAACACCATATATTTT
CDR3 protein: CATSDWEGRLSGNTIYF

D gene: -
CDR3 length: 14
clone size: -
J gene: TRBJ2-7
V gene: TRBV18
CDR3 DNA: TGTGCCAGCTCACCAAGCGAGAGCTCCTACGAGCAGTACTTC
CDR3 protein: CASSPSESSYEQYF

D gene: -
CDR3 length: 13
clone size: few
J gene: TRBJ1-1
V gene: TRBV6-5
CDR3 DNA: TGTGCCAGCAGTCTTCGGGGGAACACTGAAGCTTTCTTT
CDR3 protein: CASSLRGNTEAFF

D gene: -
CDR3 length: 16
clone size: -
J gene: TRBJ1-2
V gene: TRBV27
CDR3 DNA: TGTGCCAGCAGTCGCGCAACACCTACTATAAACTATGGCTACACCTTC
CDR3 protein: CASSRATPTINYGYTF

D gene: -
CDR3 length: 15
clone size: -
J gene: TRBJ1-3
V gene: TRBV6-1
CDR3 DNA: TGTGCCAGCAGTGAAGCGGGAGCAGCTGGAAACACCATATATTTT
CDR3 protein: CASSEAGAAGNTIYF

D gene: -
CDR3 length: 15
clone size: -
J gene: TRBJ2-6
V gene: TRBV2
CDR3 DNA: TGTGCCAGCAATCAGGGGCTCCCTGGGGCCAACGTCCTGACTTTC
CDR3 protein: CASNQGLPGANVLTF

D gene: TRBD1
CDR3 length: 15
clone size: -
J gene: TRBJ1-2
V gene: TRBV7-9
CDR3 DNA: TGTGCCAGCAGCCTGTGGGACAGGGAAAACTATGGCTACACCTTC
CDR3 protein: CASSLWDRENYGYTF

D gene: TRBD2
CDR3 length: 18
clone size: -
J gene: TRBJ2-3
V gene: TRBV28
CDR3 DNA: TGTGCCAGCACCTCACCCCTAGCGGGAGTTAGGGGAGCAGATACGCAGTATTTT
CDR3 protein: CASTSPLAGVRGADTQYF